This TCR beta chain was profiled in a study of CD8 T cells in ankylosing spondylitis. Study-level points and caveats: There was a TCR beta motif, made of several highly homologous variants, that appeared characteristic of ankylosing spondylitis blood. Prior literature has documented some motif variants in synovial fluid and blood from reactive arthritis.

The CDR3 is 16 amino acids. Germline lookup yields CDR1 SGDLS and CDR2 YYNGEE. V lost 0 bases and J lost 2, with 13 bases in between. It was by quantitative 5'-RACE with molecular barcodes that TCR beta libraries were made. TCRdb redid the calling of the 5' RACE reads with MiXCR, one entry per CDR3 protein. The sample has about 42,000 distinct CDR3 sequences, 2.5% to 3% seen once. Notes on this clonotype: Its target is unknown.

J is TRBJ2-3 and V is TRBV9; a weak D match, TRBD2 (6 bases). The clonotype comes from a male donor with ankylosing spondylitis or in good health (not recorded which). The sequenced sample was blood, either unsorted or a sorted T cell fraction (not recorded which). CDR3 protein: CASSVDVAGSTDTQYF. CDR3 bases: TGTGCCAGCAGCGTAGATGTCGCGGGATCCACAGATACGCAGTATTTT. Full variable domain (missing parts from reference TRBV9 and TRBJ2-3): DSGVTQTPKHLITATGQRVTLRCSPRSGDLSVYWYQQSLDQGLQFLIQYYNGEERAKGNILERFSAQQFPDLHSELNLSSLELGDSALYFCASSVDVAGSTDTQYFGPGTRLTVL.